This TCR beta chain was recorded in a study of cytotoxic CD8 clonotypes in ibrutinib-treated CLL. The assay was immunoSEQ multiplex PCR, and TCRdb's table has in-frame clones only and misses some. This sample has a few hundred thousand clones, with roughly two thirds found just once. The CDR3 contains 14 residues. V was pared by 2 bases and J by 1 base, with 9 bases between. The germline V gene encodes CDR1 MNHEY and CDR2 SMNVEV (reference sequence). The sample holds a few counts of this clone. The same CDR3 arises from other DNA sequences in this sample as well. This specimen consisted of PBMCs, obtained after 36 months of ibrutinib treatment. This receptor was obtained from a human donor with chronic lymphocytic leukemia. The chain recombines TRBV27 with TRBJ2-7; tentatively, D is TRBD1 (5 bases). CDR3 coding DNA: TGTGCCAGCAGTTTACGGGCAGGGTCCTACGAGCAGTACTTC. Its translation is CASSLRAGSYEQYF.